These T cell receptor beta chains were read from a single sample in a study of blood T cell repertoires in COVID-19. Measured with immunoSEQ multiplex PCR; TCRdb has only the in-frame clones, and not every one. The repertoire holds around 400,000 clones, with around nine tenths as singletons. Sequenced material: PBMCs or T cells enriched from blood (not recorded which). These receptors were obtained from a woman aged 18-29 years who had been exposed to COVID-19. Each CDR3 is given with its conserved first and last residue. The order of the fields is D gene, V gene, clone size, J gene, CDR3 protein, CDR3 DNA. A D gene is named only where the DNA matches it firmly. Rows give clone size only sometimes, using once, few, many, or a class for an expanded clone.

>.|TRBV5-5|.|TRBJ1-2
CASSLVFQGNYGYTF
TGTGCCAGCAGCTTGGTCTTTCAGGGGAACTATGGCTACACCTTC
>.|TRBV9|.|TRBJ2-1
CASSVGPDTNNEQFF
TGTGCCAGCAGCGTAGGTCCGGACACCAACAATGAGCAGTTCTTC
>TRBD1|TRBV19|once|TRBJ1-1
CASSFTSTGGGEAFF
TGTGCCAGTAGTTTTACCTCTACAGGGGGCGGCGAAGCTTTCTTT
>.|TRBV13|.|TRBJ1-2
CASSLARGVYGYTF
TGTGCCAGCAGCTTAGCCCGGGGGGTCTATGGCTACACCTTC
>TRBD2|TRBV7-2|.|TRBJ2-2
CASGRESWVGELFF
TGTGCCAGCGGGCGGGAGTCCTGGGTCGGGGAGCTGTTTTTT
>.|TRBV7-8|.|TRBJ2-3
CASSPRGLLTSTDTQYF
TGTGCCAGCAGCCCTAGAGGCCTGCTGACTAGCACAGATACGCAGTATTTT
>.|TRBV27|.|TRBJ1-1
CASSPREAIGYTEAFF
TGTGCCAGCAGTCCCCGGGAGGCGATAGGGTACACTGAAGCTTTCTTT
>.|TRBV28|.|TRBJ1-5
CASSFSWAGNQPQHF
TGTGCCAGCAGTTTTTCTTGGGCAGGCAATCAGCCCCAGCATTTT
>.|TRBV25-1|.|TRBJ2-1
CASSVDSSSYNEQFF
TGTGCCAGCAGTGTAGACAGTAGCTCCTACAATGAGCAGTTCTTC
>.|TRBV18|.|TRBJ2-5
CASSPRADRAQYF
TGTGCCAGCTCACCGAGGGCAGATCGGGCCCAGTACTTC
>.|TRBV2|few|TRBJ1-5
CASSSQENQPQHF
TGTGCCAGCAGTTCACAGGAGAATCAGCCCCAGCATTTT
>.|TRBV7-2|.|TRBJ2-3
CASSLVARWGPTDTQYF
TGTGCCAGCAGCTTAGTGGCTAGATGGGGGCCCACAGATACGCAGTATTTT
>.|TRBV18|.|TRBJ1-5
CASSPAGGTNQPQHF
TGTGCCAGCTCCCCGGCCGGAGGAACCAATCAGCCCCAGCATTTT
>TRBD1|TRBV5-1|.|TRBJ2-7
CASSSGQGDYEQYF
TGCGCCAGCAGCTCGGGACAGGGGGATTACGAGCAGTACTTC
>.|TRBV25-1|once|TRBJ1-1
CASSEFGKGVDTEAFF
TGTGCCAGCAGTGAATTTGGAAAGGGGGTGGACACTGAAGCTTTCTTT
>.|TRBV9|.|TRBJ2-3
CASSLSPTDTQYF
TGTGCCAGCAGCCTTAGCCCCACAGATACGCAGTATTTT
>TRBD2|TRBV2|.|TRBJ2-7
CASRTSSSSYEQYF
TGTGCCAGCAGGACTAGCTCAAGCTCCTACGAGCAGTACTTC
>TRBD2|TRBV6-4|once|TRBJ2-1
CASSGTSRSEQFF
TGTGCCAGCAGCGGGACTAGCCGGTCTGAGCAGTTCTTC
>.|TRBV19|.|TRBJ2-7
CASNPAQGPYEQYF
TGTGCCAGTAATCCAGCCCAGGGGCCCTACGAGCAGTACTTC
>TRBD1|TRBV18|once|TRBJ2-6
CASSPQTGTALSGANVLTF
TGTGCCAGCTCACCACAAACCGGGACAGCGCTCTCTGGGGCCAACGTCCTGACTTTC
>TRBD2|TRBV27|.|TRBJ2-5
CASPSVELAGERETQYF
TGTGCCAGCCCCTCCGTAGAACTAGCGGGAGAGCGCGAGACCCAGTACTTC
>TRBD1|TRBV10-2|.|TRBJ1-4
CASSAIDRGREKLFF
TGCGCCAGCAGTGCCATTGACAGGGGTCGTGAAAAACTGTTTTTT
>.|TRBV27|few|TRBJ2-7
CASSSGSSYEQYF
TGTGCCAGCAGTTCCGGGAGCTCCTACGAGCAGTACTTC
>TRBD1|TRBV5-6|.|TRBJ1-2
CASSLDDRGGYTF
TGTGCCAGCAGCTTGGATGACAGGGGTGGCTACACCTTC
>TRBD1|TRBV9|.|TRBJ1-2
CASSVARDRGKSNYGYTF
TGTGCCAGCAGCGTAGCGCGGGACAGGGGGAAATCGAACTATGGCTACACCTTC
>TRBD1|TRBV28|.|TRBJ2-7
CASSVYGTASYEQYF
TGTGCCAGCAGTGTGTACGGGACAGCCTCCTACGAGCAGTACTTC
>TRBD1|TRBV28|.|TRBJ1-6
CASSLEGQRAYNSPLHF
TGTGCCAGCAGTTTAGAGGGACAGAGGGCATATAATTCACCCCTCCACTTT
>.|TRBV15|.|TRBJ1-2
CATSRDPNGGYGYTF
TGTGCCACCAGCAGAGACCCTAACGGCGGCTATGGCTACACCTTC
>.|TRBV18|.|TRBJ2-1
CASSPRGDGGGRSEQFF
TGTGCCAGCTCACCTCGAGGGGATGGCGGGGGCCGGAGTGAGCAGTTCTTC
>TRBD1|TRBV11-3|once|TRBJ2-1
CASSWTGPPNEQFF
TGTGCCAGCAGCTGGACAGGGCCCCCCAATGAGCAGTTCTTC
>TRBD1|TRBV12-3/TRBV12-4|.|TRBJ2-1
CASRPQGAGEQFF
TGTGCCAGCAGGCCCCAGGGGGCCGGTGAGCAGTTCTTC
>.|TRBV7-9|.|TRBJ1-2
CASTDPGVFNGYTF
TGTGCCAGCACCGACCCGGGGGTTTTTAATGGCTACACCTTC
>TRBD1|TRBV5-4|once|TRBJ1-3
CASSPQGSGNTIYF
TGTGCCAGCAGCCCACAGGGGAGCGGAAACACCATATATTTT
>TRBD2|TRBV7-2|.|TRBJ2-5
CASSLGGSGGKQETQYF
TGTGCCAGCAGCTTAGGCGGGAGCGGGGGGAAACAAGAGACCCAGTACTTC
>.|TRBV9|.|TRBJ1-2
CASSPGGAYGYTF
TGTGCCAGCAGCCCCGGGGGGGCCTATGGCTACACCTTC
>.|TRBV7-2|.|TRBJ2-2
CASSLEGGKNTGELFF
TGTGCCAGCAGCTTAGAAGGCGGGAAGAACACCGGGGAGCTGTTTTTT